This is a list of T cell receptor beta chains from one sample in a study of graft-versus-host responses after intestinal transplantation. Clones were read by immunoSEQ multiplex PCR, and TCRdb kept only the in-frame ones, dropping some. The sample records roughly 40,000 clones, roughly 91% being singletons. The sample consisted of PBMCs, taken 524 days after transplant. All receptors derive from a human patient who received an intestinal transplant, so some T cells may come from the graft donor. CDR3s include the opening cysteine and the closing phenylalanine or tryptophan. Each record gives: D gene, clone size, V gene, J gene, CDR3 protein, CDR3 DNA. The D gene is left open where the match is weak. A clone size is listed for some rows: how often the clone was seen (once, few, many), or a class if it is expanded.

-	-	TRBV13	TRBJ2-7	CASSLARLAYEQYF	TGTGCCAGCAGCTTAGCCCGACTAGCCTACGAGCAGTACTTC
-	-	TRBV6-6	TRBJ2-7	CASSPSYEQYF	TGTGCCAGCAGCCCGTCCTACGAGCAGTACTTC
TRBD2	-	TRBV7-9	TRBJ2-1	CASSLKVTSGRDNEQFF	TGTGCCAGCAGCTTAAAGGTGACTAGCGGGAGGGACAATGAGCAGTTCTTC
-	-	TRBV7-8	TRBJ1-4	CASSLSGGEKLFF	TGTGCCAGCAGCTTATCGGGGGGGGAAAAACTGTTTTTT
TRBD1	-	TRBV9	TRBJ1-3	CASSVTGGSGNTIYF	TGTGCCAGCAGCGTCACAGGGGGCTCTGGAAACACCATATATTTT
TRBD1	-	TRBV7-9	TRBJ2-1	CASSLGTGNNEQFF	TGTGCCAGCAGCTTAGGGACAGGAAACAATGAGCAGTTCTTC
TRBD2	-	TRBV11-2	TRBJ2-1	CASSLARGTSGKYNEQFF	TGTGCCAGCAGCTTAGCTCGGGGGACTAGCGGAAAATACAATGAGCAGTTCTTC
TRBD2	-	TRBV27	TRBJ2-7	CASSPRTSGRGEQYF	TGTGCCAGCAGTCCACGGACTAGCGGGAGAGGCGAGCAGTACTTC
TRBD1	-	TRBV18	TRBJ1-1	CASSPGTGNTEAFF	TGTGCCAGCTCACCGGGGACAGGAAACACTGAAGCTTTCTTT
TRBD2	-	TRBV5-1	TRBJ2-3	CASSLGFPGLAGVIDTQYF	TGCGCCAGCAGCTTGGGGTTCCCGGGACTAGCGGGAGTGATAGATACGCAGTATTTT
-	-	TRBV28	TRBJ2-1	CASSTDTYSYNEQFF	TGTGCCAGCAGTACGGACACTTACTCCTACAATGAGCAGTTCTTC
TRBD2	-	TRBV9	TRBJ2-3	CASSLPRGGPSTDTQYF	TGTGCCAGCAGCCTTCCCCGGGGGGGACCTAGCACAGATACGCAGTATTTT
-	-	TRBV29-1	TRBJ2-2	CSVDRGNTGELFF	TGCAGCGTTGACAGGGGAAACACCGGGGAGCTGTTTTTT
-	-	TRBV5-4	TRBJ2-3	CASSLAWGPDTQYF	TGTGCCAGCAGCTTGGCGTGGGGACCAGATACGCAGTATTTT
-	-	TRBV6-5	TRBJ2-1	CASSPGPYNEQFF	TGTGCCAGCAGCCCGGGACCCTACAATGAGCAGTTCTTC
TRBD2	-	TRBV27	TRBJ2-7	CASSLAGVVEQYF	TGTGCCAGCAGTTTAGCGGGAGTAGTCGAGCAGTACTTC
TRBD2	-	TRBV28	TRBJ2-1	CASRIGLAGVEQFF	TGTGCCAGCAGGATTGGACTAGCGGGAGTAGAGCAGTTCTTC
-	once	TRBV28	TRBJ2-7	CASSLARVGSLNEQYF	TGTGCCAGCAGTTTAGCCCGGGTCGGGAGTTTAAACGAGCAGTACTTC
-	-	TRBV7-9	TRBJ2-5	CASSQTGVQETQYF	TGTGCCAGCAGCCAGACCGGGGTACAAGAGACCCAGTACTTC
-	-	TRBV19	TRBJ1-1	CASSRTLNTEAFF	TGTGCCAGTAGTAGGACACTGAACACTGAAGCTTTCTTT
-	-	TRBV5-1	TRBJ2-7	CASSFSGATYEQYF	TGCGCCAGCAGCTTTTCGGGGGCAACATACGAGCAGTACTTC
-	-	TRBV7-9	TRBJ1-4	CASSLDTGPNEKLFF	TGTGCCAGCAGCTTAGATACGGGACCTAATGAAAAACTGTTTTTT
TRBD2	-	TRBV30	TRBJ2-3	CAWGLDTDTQYF	TGTGCCTGGGGACTAGATACAGATACGCAGTATTTT
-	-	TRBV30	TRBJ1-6	CASKTAGDSPLHF	TGTGCCTCAAAGACTGCGGGGGATTCACCCCTCCACTTT